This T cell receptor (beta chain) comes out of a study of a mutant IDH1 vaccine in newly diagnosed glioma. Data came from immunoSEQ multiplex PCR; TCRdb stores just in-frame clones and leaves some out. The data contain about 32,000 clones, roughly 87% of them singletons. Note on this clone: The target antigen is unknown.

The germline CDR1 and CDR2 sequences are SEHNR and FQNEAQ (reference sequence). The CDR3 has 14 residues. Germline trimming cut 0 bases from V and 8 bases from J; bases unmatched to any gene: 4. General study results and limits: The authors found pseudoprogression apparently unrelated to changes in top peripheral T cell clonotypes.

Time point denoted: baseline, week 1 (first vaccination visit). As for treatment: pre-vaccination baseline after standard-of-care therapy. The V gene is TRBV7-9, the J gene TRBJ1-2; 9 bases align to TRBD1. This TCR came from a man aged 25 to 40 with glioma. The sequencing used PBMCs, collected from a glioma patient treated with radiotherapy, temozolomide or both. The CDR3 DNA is TGTGCCAGCAGCTTAGCGGGACAGGGAAGCGGCTACACCTTC. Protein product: CASSLAGQGSGYTF.